These T cell receptor beta chains were read from a single sample in a study of regulatory T cells in long-lasting Graves disease. A single record per CDR3 protein comes from TCRdb applying MiXCR to the multiplex PCR reads. Counted here are about 400,000 distinct CDR3 sequences, roughly a sixth occurring once; the ten biggest clones make up about a fifth. Here the sequenced sample was peripheral blood mononuclear cells (PBMCs), taken at new diagnosis, from a patient treated with antithyroid drugs. The receptors here all came from a female donor with Graves disease. Each CDR3 is given with its conserved first and last residue. A D gene is named only where the DNA matches it firmly. The size entry is marked missing in some rows and otherwise reads once, few, many or a size class.

j_gene	v_gene	abundance	d_gene	CDR3aa	CDR3nt
TRBJ2-5	TRBV28	many	NA	CASSPIRGGEETQYF	TGTGCCAGCAGTCCGATCAGGGGGGGGGAAGAGACCCAGTACTTC
TRBJ1-1	TRBV10-3	many	NA	CAIKIQGDDTEAFF	TGTGCCATCAAGATACAGGGAGATGACACTGAAGCTTTCTTT
TRBJ2-4	TRBV12-3/TRBV12-4	NA	NA	CASSRDGKNIQYF	TGTGCCAGCAGTCGGGACGGAAAAAACATTCAGTACTTC
TRBJ1-3	TRBV2	many	NA	CASSAEQGLGNTIYF	TGTGCCAGCAGTGCTGAGCAGGGGTTAGGAAACACCATATATTTT
TRBJ2-1	TRBV30	many	NA	CAGTWRDEQFF	TGTGCCGGAACGTGGCGGGATGAGCAGTTCTTC
TRBJ2-3	TRBV9	few	NA	CASSVDIPASTDTQYF	TGTGCCAGCAGCGTAGATATACCTGCTAGCACAGATACGCAGTATTTT
TRBJ2-1	TRBV20-1	many	NA	CSVDQGLLPYNEQFF	TGCAGTGTCGACCAGGGACTTCTGCCCTACAATGAGCAGTTCTTC
TRBJ2-3	TRBV7-2	many	NA	CASSLEGRQSTDTQYF	TGTGCCAGCAGCTTAGAAGGCAGGCAGAGCACAGATACGCAGTATTTT
TRBJ1-5	TRBV20-1	many	NA	CSATPGAGHQPQHF	TGCAGTGCTACCCCTGGGGCAGGGCATCAGCCCCAGCATTTT
TRBJ2-7	TRBV20-1	NA	TRBD2	CSARGTSGKDYEQYF	TGCAGTGCTAGAGGAACTAGCGGGAAAGACTACGAGCAGTACTTC
TRBJ2-7	TRBV5-6	NA	NA	CASSLGSYRHEQYF	TGTGCCAGCAGCTTGGGATCTTACCGCCACGAGCAGTACTTC
TRBJ2-1	TRBV6-1	many	NA	CASRVYLHSFAYEQFF	TGTGCCAGCAGGGTATATCTCCATAGTTTTGCCTATGAGCAGTTCTTC
TRBJ2-7	TRBV27	many	TRBD1	CASSTLGTGGTYEQYF	TGTGCCAGCAGTACACTCGGGACAGGTGGTACCTACGAGCAGTACTTC
TRBJ2-2	TRBV12-3/TRBV12-4	few	NA	CASSFPTSNTGELFF	TGTGCCAGCAGTTTCCCGACTTCGAACACCGGGGAGCTGTTTTTT
TRBJ1-1	TRBV5-1	many	NA	CASSLGQVHMNTEAFF	TGCGCCAGCAGCTTGGGGCAGGTTCATATGAACACTGAAGCTTTCTTT
TRBJ2-3	TRBV29-1	many	NA	CSVEELDTQYF	TGCAGCGTTGAAGAATTAGATACGCAGTATTTT
TRBJ2-1	TRBV29-1	few	TRBD1	CSVELPKGAGYGEQFF	TGCAGCGTTGAGTTGCCAAAGGGGGCCGGCTATGGTGAGCAGTTCTTC
TRBJ2-7	TRBV5-1	many	NA	CASSLERAREQYF	TGCGCCAGCAGCTTGGAAAGAGCTCGGGAGCAGTACTTC
TRBJ2-7	TRBV7-9	many	TRBD2	CASSLLAGTSWEQYF	TGTGCCAGCAGCTTACTAGCGGGGACCTCTTGGGAGCAGTACTTC
TRBJ1-1	TRBV30	many	NA	CAWRLGNPDTEAFF	TGTGCCTGGAGGCTGGGGAACCCGGACACTGAAGCTTTCTTT
TRBJ2-1	TRBV28	many	TRBD2	CASSFSLTSGRSYEQFF	TGTGCCAGCAGTTTCTCCTTAACTAGCGGGAGGTCCTACGAGCAGTTCTTC
TRBJ2-3	TRBV28	many	NA	CASSFKGWYTDTQYF	TGTGCCAGCAGTTTCAAGGGGTGGTACACAGATACGCAGTATTTT
TRBJ2-3	TRBV2	many	NA	CASRGQSTDTQYF	TGTGCCAGCAGGGGCCAGAGCACAGATACGCAGTATTTT
TRBJ2-3	TRBV10-3	NA	NA	CAISDSGCTDTQYF	TGTGCCATCAGTGACTCGGGATGCACAGATACGCAGTATTTT
TRBJ1-1	TRBV20-1	NA	NA	CSARARVGNTEAFF	TGCAGTGCTAGAGCGAGGGTCGGGAACACTGAAGCTTTCTTT
TRBJ2-1	TRBV11-1	many	TRBD2	CASSFSSGYNEQFF	TGTGCCAGCAGCTTTTCTAGCGGTTACAATGAGCAGTTCTTC
TRBJ2-3	TRBV7-9	many	TRBD2	CASSPYVRGAGDTQYF	TGTGCCAGCAGCCCGTACGTGCGGGGGGCGGGCGATACGCAGTATTTT
TRBJ2-1	TRBV5-6	many	NA	CASSLVQGLSYNEQFF	TGTGCCAGCAGCTTGGTTCAGGGCCTTTCCTACAATGAGCAGTTCTTC
TRBJ1-6	TRBV7-2	NA	NA	CASSLIGVNSPLHF	TGTGCCAGCAGCTTAATCGGAGTGAATTCACCCCTCCACTTT
TRBJ2-2	TRBV20-1	many	TRBD1	CSASTDRGWLFF	TGCAGTGCTAGCACGGACAGGGGCTGGCTGTTTTTT
TRBJ2-2	TRBV5-1	many	NA	CASSWNLGGELFF	TGCGCCAGCAGCTGGAACTTAGGCGGGGAGCTGTTTTTT
TRBJ2-2	TRBV7-2	many	NA	CASSPPGSNTGELFF	TGTGCCAGCAGCCCCCCAGGTTCAAACACCGGGGAGCTGTTTTTT
TRBJ2-1	TRBV4-1	many	NA	CASSKVGGPSSYNEQFF	TGCGCCAGCAGCAAAGTGGGGGGGCCCAGCTCCTACAATGAGCAGTTCTTC
TRBJ2-3	TRBV5-4	many	TRBD1	CASSLAGQGNVDTQYF	TGTGCCAGCAGCTTGGCGGGACAGGGGAATGTAGATACGCAGTATTTT
TRBJ1-2	TRBV29-1	NA	NA	CSVVQGGDYGYTF	TGCAGCGTTGTGCAGGGCGGCGACTATGGCTACACCTTC
TRBJ1-2	TRBV9	many	NA	CASSPTWDSPWGGYTF	TGTGCCAGCAGCCCTACCTGGGACTCCCCTTGGGGTGGCTACACCTTC